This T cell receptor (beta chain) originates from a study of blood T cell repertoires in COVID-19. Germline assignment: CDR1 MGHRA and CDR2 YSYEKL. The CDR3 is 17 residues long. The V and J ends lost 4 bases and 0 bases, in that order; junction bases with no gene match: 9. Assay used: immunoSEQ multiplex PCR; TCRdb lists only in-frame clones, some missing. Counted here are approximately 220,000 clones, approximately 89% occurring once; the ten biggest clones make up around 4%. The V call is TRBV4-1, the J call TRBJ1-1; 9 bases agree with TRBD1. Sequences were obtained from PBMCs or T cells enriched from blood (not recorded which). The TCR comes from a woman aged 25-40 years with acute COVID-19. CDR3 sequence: CASSPIGQGKMNTEAFF. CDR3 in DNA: TGCGCCAGCAGCCCGATTGGACAGGGGAAAATGAACACTGAAGCTTTCTTT.